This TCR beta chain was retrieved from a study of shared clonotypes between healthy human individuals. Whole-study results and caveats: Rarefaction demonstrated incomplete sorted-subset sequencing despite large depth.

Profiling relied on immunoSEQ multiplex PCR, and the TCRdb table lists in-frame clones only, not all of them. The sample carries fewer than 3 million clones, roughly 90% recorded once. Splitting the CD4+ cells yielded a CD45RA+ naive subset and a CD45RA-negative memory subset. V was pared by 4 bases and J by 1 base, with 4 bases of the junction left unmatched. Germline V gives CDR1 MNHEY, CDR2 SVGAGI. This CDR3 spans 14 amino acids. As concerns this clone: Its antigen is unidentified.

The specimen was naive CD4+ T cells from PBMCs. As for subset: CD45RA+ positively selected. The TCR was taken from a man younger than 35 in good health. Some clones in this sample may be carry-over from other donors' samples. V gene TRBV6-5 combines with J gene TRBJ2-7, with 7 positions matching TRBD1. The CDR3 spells CASSLTGRSYEQYF. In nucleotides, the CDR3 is TGTGCCAGCAGTTTGACAGGGCGGTCCTACGAGCAGTACTTC.